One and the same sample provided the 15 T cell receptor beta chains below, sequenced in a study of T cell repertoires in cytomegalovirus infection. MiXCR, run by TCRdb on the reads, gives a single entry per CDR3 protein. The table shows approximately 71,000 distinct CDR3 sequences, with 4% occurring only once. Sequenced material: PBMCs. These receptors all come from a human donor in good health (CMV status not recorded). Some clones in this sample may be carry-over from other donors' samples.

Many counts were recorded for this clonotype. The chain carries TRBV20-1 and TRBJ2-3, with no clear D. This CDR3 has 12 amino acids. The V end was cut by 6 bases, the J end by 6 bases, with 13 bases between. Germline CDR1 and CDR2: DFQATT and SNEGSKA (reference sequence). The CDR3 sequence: CSATLRMDTQYF. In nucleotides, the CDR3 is TGCAGTGCAACTCTGAGGATGGATACGCAGTATTTT.

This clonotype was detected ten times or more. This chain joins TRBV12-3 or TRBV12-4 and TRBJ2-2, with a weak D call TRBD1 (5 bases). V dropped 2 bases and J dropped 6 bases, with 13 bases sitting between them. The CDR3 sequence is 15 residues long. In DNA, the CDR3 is TGTGCCAGCAGTTTACTGGCAGGGAAGGCCGGGGAGCTGTTTTTT. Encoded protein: CASSLLAGKAGELFF.

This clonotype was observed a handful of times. This CDR3 is CASSLVRGIHYGYTF. CDR3 nucleotides: TGTGCCAGCAGTTTGGTCAGGGGGATTCACTATGGCTACACCTTC. This chain links TRBV12-3 or TRBV12-4 with TRBJ1-2; 7 nucleotides agree with TRBD1. Trimming cost V 3 bases and J 3 bases; bases outside gene matches: 7. This CDR3 is 15 amino acids long.

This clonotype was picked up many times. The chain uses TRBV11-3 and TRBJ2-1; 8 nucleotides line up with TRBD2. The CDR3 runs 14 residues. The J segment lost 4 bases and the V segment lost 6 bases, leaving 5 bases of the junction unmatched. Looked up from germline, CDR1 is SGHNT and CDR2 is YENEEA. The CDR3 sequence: CASRPGTRYNEQFF. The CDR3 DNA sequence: TGTGCCAGCAGGCCCGGGACTAGGTACAATGAGCAGTTCTTC.

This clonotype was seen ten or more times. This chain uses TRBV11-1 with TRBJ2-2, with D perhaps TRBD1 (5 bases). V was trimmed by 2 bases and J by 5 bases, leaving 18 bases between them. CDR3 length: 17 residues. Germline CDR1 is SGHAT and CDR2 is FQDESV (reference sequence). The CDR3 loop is CASSLYTGRKGTGELFF. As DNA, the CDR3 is TGTGCCAGCAGCTTATATACAGGACGTAAAGGAACCGGGGAGCTGTTTTTT.

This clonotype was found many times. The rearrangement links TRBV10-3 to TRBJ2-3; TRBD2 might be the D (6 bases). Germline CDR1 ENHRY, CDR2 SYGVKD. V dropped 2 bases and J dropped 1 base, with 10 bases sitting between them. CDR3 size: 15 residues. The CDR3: CAISEDAGRTDTQYF. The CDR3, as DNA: TGTGCCATCAGTGAGGATGCGGGGCGCACAGATACGCAGTATTTT.

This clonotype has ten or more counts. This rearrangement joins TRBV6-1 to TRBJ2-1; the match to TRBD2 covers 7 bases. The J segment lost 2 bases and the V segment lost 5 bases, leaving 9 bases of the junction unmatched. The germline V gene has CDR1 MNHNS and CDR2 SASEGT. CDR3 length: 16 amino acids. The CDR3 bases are TGTGCCAGCAGTTATCGGTCTAGCGGAGCCTACAATGAGCAGTTCTTC. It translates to CASSYRSSGAYNEQFF.

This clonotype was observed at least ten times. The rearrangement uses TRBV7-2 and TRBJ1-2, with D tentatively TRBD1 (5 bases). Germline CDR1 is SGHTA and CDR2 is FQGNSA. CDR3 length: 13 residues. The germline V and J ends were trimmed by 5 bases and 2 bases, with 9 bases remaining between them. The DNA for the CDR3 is TGTGCCAGCAGCATGGGGCCAAACTATGGCTACACCTTC. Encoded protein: CASSMGPNYGYTF.

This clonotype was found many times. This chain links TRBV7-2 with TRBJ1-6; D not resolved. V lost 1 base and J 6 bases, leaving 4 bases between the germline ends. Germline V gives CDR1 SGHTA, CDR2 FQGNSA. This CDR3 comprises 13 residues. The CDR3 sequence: CASSLDVNSPLHF. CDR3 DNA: TGTGCCAGCAGCTTAGACGTTAATTCACCCCTCCACTTT. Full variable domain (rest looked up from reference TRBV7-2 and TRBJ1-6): GAGVSQSPSNKVTEKGKDVELRCDPISGHTALYWYRQSLGQGLEFLIYFQGNSAPDKSGLPSDRFSAERTGGSVSTLTIQRTQQEDSAVYLCASSLDVNSPLHFGNGTRLTVT.

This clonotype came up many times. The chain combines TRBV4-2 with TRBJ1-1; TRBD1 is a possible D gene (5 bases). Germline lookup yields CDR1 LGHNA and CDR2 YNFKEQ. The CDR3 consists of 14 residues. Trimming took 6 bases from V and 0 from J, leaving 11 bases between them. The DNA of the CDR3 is TGTGCCAGCAGACCAGGGACTGTGAACACTGAAGCTTTCTTT. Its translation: CASRPGTVNTEAFF.

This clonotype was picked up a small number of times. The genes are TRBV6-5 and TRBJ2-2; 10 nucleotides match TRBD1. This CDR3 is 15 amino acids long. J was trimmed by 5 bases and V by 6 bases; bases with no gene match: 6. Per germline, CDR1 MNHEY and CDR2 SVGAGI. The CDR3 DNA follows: TGTGCCAGCAGCCCTGACAGGGGGCAGACCGGGGAGCTGTTTTTT. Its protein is CASSPDRGQTGELFF.

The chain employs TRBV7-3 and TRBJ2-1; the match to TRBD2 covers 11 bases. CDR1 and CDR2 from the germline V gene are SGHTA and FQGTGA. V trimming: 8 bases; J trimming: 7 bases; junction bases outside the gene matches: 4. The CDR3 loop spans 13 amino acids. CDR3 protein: CASQLAGENEQFF. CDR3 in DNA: TGTGCCAGCCAACTAGCGGGAGAAAATGAGCAGTTCTTC. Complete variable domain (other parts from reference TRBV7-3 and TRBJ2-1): GAGVSQTPSNKVTEKGKYVELRCDPISGHTALYWYRQSLGQGPEFLIYFQGTGAADDSGLPNDRFFAVRPEGSVSTLKIQRTERGDSAVYLCASQLAGENEQFFGPGTRLTVL.

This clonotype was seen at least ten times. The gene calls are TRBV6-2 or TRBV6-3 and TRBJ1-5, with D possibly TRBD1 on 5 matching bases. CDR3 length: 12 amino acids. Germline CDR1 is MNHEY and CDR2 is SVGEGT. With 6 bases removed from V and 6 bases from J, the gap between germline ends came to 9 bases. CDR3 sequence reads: CASRGGGQPQHF. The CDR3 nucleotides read TGTGCCAGCAGGGGGGGGGGTCAGCCCCAGCATTTT.

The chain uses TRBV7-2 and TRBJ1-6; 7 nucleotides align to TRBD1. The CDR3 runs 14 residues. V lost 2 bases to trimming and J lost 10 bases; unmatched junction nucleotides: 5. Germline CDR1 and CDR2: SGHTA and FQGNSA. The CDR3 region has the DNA TGTGCCAGCAGCTTAAAGGGGGCAGTATCACCCCTCCACTTT. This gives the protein CASSLKGAVSPLHF.

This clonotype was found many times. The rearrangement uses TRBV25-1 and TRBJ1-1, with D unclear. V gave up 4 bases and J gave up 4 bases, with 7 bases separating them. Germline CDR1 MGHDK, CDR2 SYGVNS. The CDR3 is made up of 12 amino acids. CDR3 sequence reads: CASSVGSTEAFF. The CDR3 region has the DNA TGTGCCAGCAGTGTGGGGTCCACTGAAGCTTTCTTT.